These 31 T cell receptor beta chains were all obtained from the same sample, sequenced in a study of post-analysis software for immune sequencing data. Study-level points and caveats: Five TRBV segments, including TRBV5-6, TRBV5-1 and TRBV20-1, were more frequent in patients than controls.

Unique molecular identifiers tagged the TCR beta cDNA libraries. TCRdb re-derived calls from the PCR reads in MiXCR, one entry per CDR3 protein. The top ten hold around 11% of the sample, which has approximately 660,000 distinct CDR3 sequences, about 60% seen once. The antigens of these receptors remain unknown. Sample: blood. The receptors here all came from a girl between 2 and 10 years old with multiple sclerosis.

V is TRBV4-2 and J is TRBJ2-4, with 7 bases lining up with TRBD1. J lost 0 bases, V lost 4 bases, and 6 bases had no gene match. The CDR3 has 16 residues. Germline-derived CDR1 and CDR2 are LGHNA and YNFKEQ. This chain's CDR3 is CASSPGQSLAKNIQYF. The CDR3 DNA reads as TGTGCCAGCAGCCCGGGACAGTCCTTAGCCAAAAACATTCAGTACTTC.

This clonotype was recorded a few times. This sequence joins TRBV2 and TRBJ2-6; D not certain. The germline V gene encodes CDR1 SNHLY and CDR2 FYNNEI. CDR3 length: 15 residues. Deletions cut 6 bases from V and 0 bases from J, with 9 bases between. The CDR3 loop reads CASSEVSSGANVLTF. CDR3 DNA: TGTGCCAGCAGCGAGGTCAGCTCTGGGGCCAACGTCCTGACTTTC.

This clonotype was seen a handful of times. This chain connects TRBV7-3 to TRBJ2-1, with TRBD1 identical over 7 bases. The CDR3 sequence is 13 residues long. Germline CDR1 SGHTA, CDR2 FQGTGA. Trimming took 2 bases from V and 11 from J; bases not matched to a gene: 6. For the CDR3, the DNA is TGTGCCAGCAGCTTAGACAGGGAAGTACAGCAGTTCTTC. Translation gives CASSLDREVQQFF.

The genes are TRBV7-2 and TRBJ2-3; 7 bases fit TRBD1. CDR1 is SGHTA and CDR2 is FQGNSA in the germline V gene. Trimming took 3 bases from V and 5 from J; bases not matched to a gene: 2. This CDR3 spans 13 amino acids. CDR3 sequence reads: CASSLRGQDTQYF. Written as DNA, the CDR3 is TGTGCCAGCAGCTTGAGGGGGCAAGATACGCAGTATTTT. The whole variable domain, remainder taken from reference TRBV7-2 and TRBJ2-3, is GAGVSQSPSNKVTEKGKDVELRCDPISGHTALYWYRQSLGQGLEFLIYFQGNSAPDKSGLPSDRFSAERTGGSVSTLTIQRTQQEDSAVYLCASSLRGQDTQYFGPGTRLTVL.

In DNA form, the CDR3 reads TGTGCCAGCAGCCAAGGTCCGGAGGGAACGGCTCAGTACTTC. It translates to CASSQGPEGTAQYF. This chain connects TRBV3-1 to TRBJ2-4; TRBD2 is a possible D gene (6 bases). CDR1 LGHDT and CDR2 YNNKEL come from the germline V gene (reference sequence). The germline V and J ends were trimmed by 1 base and 12 bases, with 16 bases remaining between them. The CDR3 spans 14 residues.

The V and J genes are TRBV4-3 and TRBJ1-1; D is unclear. The CDR3 is 16 residues long. The germline V gene encodes CDR1 LGHNA and CDR2 YSLEER. Trimming cost V 0 bases and J 0 bases, with 11 bases left between them. CDR3 sequence reads: CASSQERASMNTEAFF. As DNA, the CDR3 is TGCGCCAGCAGCCAAGAGAGGGCGAGTATGAACACTGAAGCTTTCTTT.

The rearrangement links TRBV5-1 to TRBJ1-3, with D possibly being TRBD1 (5 bases). Trimming left V 0 bases short and J 0 bases short, with 10 bases between. Germline CDR1 and CDR2: SGHRS and YFSETQ. The CDR3 has 16 residues. This CDR3 is CASSLGGFNSGNTIYF. The CDR3 DNA sequence: TGCGCCAGCAGCTTGGGGGGCTTTAACTCTGGAAACACCATATATTTT. Variable domain in full (rest from reference TRBV5-1 and TRBJ1-3): KAGVTQTPRYLIKTRGQQVTLSCSPISGHRSVSWYQQTPGQGLQFLFEYFSETQRNKGNFPGRFSGRQFSNSRSEMNVSTLELGDSALYLCASSLGGFNSGNTIYFGEGSWLTVV.

V gene TRBV5-1 combines with J gene TRBJ2-1, with D hard to call. This CDR3 is built from 15 residues. Looked up from germline, CDR1 is SGHRS and CDR2 is YFSETQ. Deletions cut 3 bases from V and 1 base from J, with 11 bases between. As DNA, the CDR3 is TGCGCCAGCAGCTCTAAATGGGGTTCCTACAATGAGCAGTTCTTC. This translates into CASSSKWGSYNEQFF.

This clonotype was found a few times. The V gene is TRBV4-1, the J gene TRBJ1-5, with 12 bases lining up with TRBD1. Looked up from germline, CDR1 is MGHRA and CDR2 is YSYEKL. The CDR3 totals 17 residues. Unmatched junction bases numbered 9, after V lost 0 bases and J lost 9 bases. CDR3 DNA sequence: TGCGCCAGCAGCCAAGAATCGGGACAGGGGGCACAATGGCCCCAGCATTTT. Translating it yields CASSQESGQGAQWPQHF.

This chain links TRBV3-1 with TRBJ2-1; D is perhaps TRBD2 (5 bases). The V gene's germline CDR1 is LGHDT and CDR2 YNNKEL (reference sequence). The CDR3 contains 15 residues. Trimming stripped 0 bases from V and 8 bases from J, with 14 bases between. This CDR3 reads CASSQDRELGYEQFF. Written as DNA, the CDR3 is TGTGCCAGCAGCCAAGATCGGGAACTAGGCTATGAGCAGTTCTTC.

This clonotype was detected only a few times. V and J are TRBV11-2 and TRBJ2-7, with 8 nucleotides matching TRBD1. This CDR3 is built from 16 residues. Germline-derived CDR1 and CDR2 are SGHAT and FQNNGV. V lost 1 base to trimming and J lost 3 bases; unmatched junction nucleotides: 8. The CDR3: CASSLGVQGEDYEQYF. In nucleotides, the CDR3 is TGTGCCAGCAGCTTAGGGGTACAGGGGGAGGACTACGAGCAGTACTTC.

The chain couples TRBV6-6 to TRBJ1-6, with TRBD1 matching 10 bases. There are 16 residues in the CDR3. J gave up 9 bases and V 6 bases, and 11 bases lay outside the gene matches. Germline CDR1 is MNHNY and CDR2 is SVGAGI (reference sequence). The CDR3 here is CASSYRLGQGGSPLHF. The DNA for the CDR3 is TGTGCCAGCAGCTATCGCCTAGGACAGGGGGGTTCACCCCTCCACTTT.

CDR3 coding DNA: TGTGCCAGCAGCGTCCAGATTGAAGCTTTCTTT. Its protein is CASSVQIEAFF. The J gene is TRBJ1-1, the V gene TRBV7-9; unclear D gene. Per the germline V gene, CDR1 is SEHNR and CDR2 is FQNEAQ (reference sequence). CDR3 length: 11 residues. V was pared by 5 bases and J by 7 bases, with 8 bases between.

The chain carries TRBV20-1 and TRBJ2-5; D ambiguous. The ends were cut back, 4 bases at V and 0 bases at J, with 9 bases in the middle. From germline, CDR1 is DFQATT and CDR2 SNEGSKA (reference sequence). The CDR3 runs 13 residues. Here the CDR3 DNA reads TGCAGTGCTATAAGGACGGACCAAGAGACCCAGTACTTC. Protein sequence: CSAIRTDQETQYF.

This clonotype was seen just once. The CDR3 reads CASRRAVGTSGSNEQFF. The CDR3 DNA reads as TGTGCCAGCAGGCGCGCGGTCGGGACTAGCGGGAGCAATGAGCAGTTCTTC. The rearrangement joins TRBV7-2 to TRBJ2-1, with 14 bases lining up with TRBD2. The V segment lost 6 bases and the J segment 6 bases; nucleotides outside the gene matches: 10. In germline, CDR1 is SGHTA, CDR2 FQGNSA. The CDR3 loop spans 17 amino acids.

The chain recombines TRBV4-1 with TRBJ1-5, with TRBD1 matching over 8 bases. V was clipped by 4 bases and J by 7 bases; unmatched bases: 9. The germline V gene has CDR1 MGHRA and CDR2 YSYEKL. This CDR3 contains 15 residues. The CDR3: CASSPRQGFGQPQHF. The CDR3 coding sequence is TGCGCCAGCAGCCCCCGACAGGGGTTCGGACAGCCCCAGCATTTT.

This clonotype came up a few times. The chain joins TRBV4-3 to TRBJ2-1; 7 positions match TRBD1. The CDR3 is 16 residues long. The trim removed 0 bases at V and 6 bases at J, leaving 8 bases unmatched. Per germline, CDR1 LGHNA and CDR2 YSLEER. The CDR3 DNA sequence: TGCGCCAGCAGCCAAGATGTCCAGGGGGTACGCAATGAGCAGTTCTTC. It encodes CASSQDVQGVRNEQFF.

This clonotype was seen only a few times. The rearrangement joins TRBV7-2 to TRBJ1-1; D unclear. V lost 2 bases and J 1 base, leaving 5 bases between the germline ends. Germline CDR1 SGHTA, CDR2 FQGNSA. The CDR3 contains 13 residues. The CDR3 region is CASSLIANTEAFF. In DNA form, the CDR3 reads TGTGCCAGCAGCTTAATTGCGAACACTGAAGCTTTCTTT.

This clonotype was detected only a few times. The rearrangement uses TRBV5-1 and TRBJ2-5; 8 nucleotides align to TRBD2. Germline values: CDR1 SGHRS, CDR2 YFSETQ. The CDR3 loop spans 17 amino acids. Trimming removed 0 bases from V and 3 bases from J; junction bases left unmatched: 10. The CDR3: CASSLVRTSRVKETQYF. The CDR3 bases are TGCGCCAGCAGCTTGGTGAGGACTAGCAGGGTAAAAGAGACCCAGTACTTC.

This clonotype is a singleton in its sample. The chain employs TRBV5-5 and TRBJ1-5; TRBD1 is a possible D gene (5 bases). CDR3 size: 13 residues. Germline CDR1 SGHKS, CDR2 YYEKEE (reference sequence). Trimming took 0 bases from V and 10 from J, leaving 11 bases between them. The CDR3, as DNA: TGTGCCAGCAGCTTGGAGTGGGGGACCCCCCAGCATTTT. Protein sequence: CASSLEWGTPQHF.

This clonotype has only one observation. V usage is TRBV7-9 and J usage is TRBJ2-1, with TRBD2 matching 8 bases. Germline CDR1 is SEHNR and CDR2 is FQNEAQ (reference sequence). V lost 5 bases to trimming and J lost 4 bases; unmatched junction nucleotides: 7. The CDR3 is 15 amino acids. The CDR3 DNA sequence: TGTGCCAGCAGCCGCCCTCGGGAGGGTTACAATGAGCAGTTCTTC. The encoded protein is CASSRPREGYNEQFF.

The J gene is TRBJ2-5, the V gene TRBV6-1; D is unresolved. Near its end, the DNA agrees better with TRBJ2-7, so the J call may be wrong. The CDR3 is 12 amino acids. Germline CDR1 is MNHNS and CDR2 is SASEGT. CDR3 nucleotides: TGTGCCAGCAGTGTCGGAAGGGACGAGCAGTACTTC. It translates to CASSVGRDEQYF.

The genes are TRBV20-1 and TRBJ2-1, with 13 bases lining up with TRBD2. V lost 6 bases, J lost 8 bases, and 7 bases stayed unmatched. The CDR3 extends over 14 amino acids. The germline CDR1 and CDR2 sequences are DFQATT and SNEGSKA (reference sequence). CDR3: CSAGGLAGYDEQFF. CDR3 nucleotides: TGCAGTGCAGGGGGACTAGCGGGATACGATGAGCAGTTCTTC.

This clonotype showed up just a few times. The gene calls are TRBV14 and TRBJ2-1; D might be TRBD1 (5 bases). With 1 base removed from V and 7 bases from J, the gap between germline ends came to 17 bases. This CDR3 has 16 amino acids. Germline V gene sequence: CDR1 SGHDN, CDR2 FVKESK. CDR3 nucleotide sequence: TGTGCCAGCAGCCAAGGTCCAGGGAATGTACGAAATGAGCAGTTCTTC. Amino acid sequence: CASSQGPGNVRNEQFF. Full variable domain (outside the CDR3, taken from reference TRBV14 and TRBJ2-1): EAGVTQFPSHSVIEKGQTVTLRCDPISGHDNLYWYRRVMGKEIKFLLHFVKESKQDESGMPNNRFLAERTGGTYSTLKVQPAELEDSGVYFCASSQGPGNVRNEQFFGPGTRLTVL.

V is TRBV7-9 and J is TRBJ1-5; TRBD1 is a possible D gene (6 bases). V lost 4 bases and J lost 11, with 15 bases in between. The CDR3 totals 13 residues. The germline CDR1 and CDR2 sequences are SEHNR and FQNEAQ (reference sequence). The CDR3 nucleotides are TGTGCCAGCAGCTCCGACAACCCAGGGGCCCAGCATTTT. Translated: CASSSDNPGAQHF. Using reference TRBV7-9 and TRBJ1-5 for the parts outside the CDR3, the full variable domain is DTGVSQNPRHKITKRGQNVTFRCDPISEHNRLYWYRQTLGQGPEFLTYFQNEAQLEKSRLLSDRFSAERPKGSFSTLEIQRTEQGDSAMYLCASSSDNPGAQHFGDGTRLSIL.

V is TRBV6-5 and J is TRBJ2-5; D is possibly TRBD2 (5 bases). Trimming shortened V by 2 bases and J by 6 bases, and 13 bases separated the two germline ends. The germline V gene encodes CDR1 MNHEY and CDR2 SVGAGI. The length of the CDR3 is 14 residues. The CDR3 protein is CASSYVDSRQTQYF. In DNA, the CDR3 is TGTGCCAGCAGTTACGTGGACTCCCGCCAGACCCAGTACTTC.

This sequence joins TRBV15 and TRBJ2-1; 8 nucleotides line up with TRBD1. CDR1 is LNHNV and CDR2 is YYDKDF in the germline V gene (reference sequence). The CDR3 length is 13 residues. The V gene end was trimmed by 7 bases and the J gene end by 7 bases; junction bases not matched to a gene: 6. CDR3 protein: CATTGTGPNEQFF. The CDR3 region has the DNA TGTGCCACCACCGGGACAGGTCCGAATGAGCAGTTCTTC. The full variable domain, its missing parts supplied by reference TRBV15 and TRBJ2-1, is DAMVIQNPRYQVTQFGKPVTLSCSQTLNHNVMYWYQQKSSQAPKLLFHYYDKDFNNEADTPDNFQSRRPNTSFCFLDIRSPGLGDTAMYLCATTGTGPNEQFFGPGTRLTVL.

This clonotype was seen only a few times. This sequence joins TRBV29-1 and TRBJ2-4; tentatively, D is TRBD1 or TRBD2 (6 bases each). CDR1 is SQVTM, CDR2 ANQGSEA, per germline. The CDR3 extends over 15 amino acids. With 7 bases removed from V and 0 bases from J, the gap between germline ends came to 16 bases. The CDR3 sequence: CSGSWGAGAKNIQYF. For the CDR3, the DNA is TGCAGCGGCTCGTGGGGGGCTGGAGCCAAAAACATTCAGTACTTC.

The DNA for the CDR3 is TGTGCCAGCAGTTACTCGCTAGCGGGGGCCCACTACGAGCAGTACTTC. Translating it yields CASSYSLAGAHYEQYF. V usage is TRBV6-2 or TRBV6-3 and J usage is TRBJ2-7, with 10 bases lining up with TRBD2. V shed 0 bases, J shed 3 bases, and the junction held 5 bases outside the gene matches. Germline V gives CDR1 MNHEY, CDR2 SVGEGT. The CDR3 has 16 residues.

This clonotype was found a few times. The chain has TRBV6-5 and TRBJ2-7; possible D gene TRBD1, 5 bases. The length of the CDR3 is 14 residues. V gave up 4 bases and J gave up 2 bases, with 12 bases separating them. CDR1 MNHEY and CDR2 SVGAGI come from the germline V gene. CDR3 loop: CASSWQGTTYEQYF. CDR3 nucleotides: TGTGCCAGCAGTTGGCAGGGTACAACCTACGAGCAGTACTTC.

This clonotype was seen more than once but under ten times. The chain is built from TRBV12-3 or TRBV12-4 and TRBJ2-1; 8 nucleotides agree with TRBD2. V shed 8 bases, J shed 1 base, and the junction held 4 bases outside the gene matches. CDR3 length equals 14 residues. The CDR3 spells CASRTSSSYNEQFF. The CDR3 coding sequence is TGTGCCAGCCGGACTAGCAGTTCCTACAATGAGCAGTTCTTC.